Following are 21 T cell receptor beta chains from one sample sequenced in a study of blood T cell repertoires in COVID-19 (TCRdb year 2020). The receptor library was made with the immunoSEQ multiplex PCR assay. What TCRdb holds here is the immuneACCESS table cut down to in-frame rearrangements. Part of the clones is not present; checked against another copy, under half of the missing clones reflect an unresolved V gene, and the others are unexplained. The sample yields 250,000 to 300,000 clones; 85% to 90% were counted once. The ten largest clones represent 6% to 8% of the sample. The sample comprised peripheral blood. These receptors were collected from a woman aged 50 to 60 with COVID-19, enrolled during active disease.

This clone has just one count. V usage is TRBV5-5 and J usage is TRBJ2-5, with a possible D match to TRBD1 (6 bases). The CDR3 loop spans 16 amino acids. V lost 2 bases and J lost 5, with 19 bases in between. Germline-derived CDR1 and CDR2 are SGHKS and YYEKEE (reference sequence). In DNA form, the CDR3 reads TGTGCCAGCAGCTTCAGAGATAGCAGGGGCGGGGAGACCCAGTACTTC. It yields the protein CASSFRDSRGGETQYF.

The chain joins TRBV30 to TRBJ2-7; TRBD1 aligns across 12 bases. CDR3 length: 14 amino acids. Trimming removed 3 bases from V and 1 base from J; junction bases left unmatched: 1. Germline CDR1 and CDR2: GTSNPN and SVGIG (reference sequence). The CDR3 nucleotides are TGTGCCTGGAGGGGACAGGGGGCTTCCTACGAGCAGTACTTC. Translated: CAWRGQGASYEQYF.

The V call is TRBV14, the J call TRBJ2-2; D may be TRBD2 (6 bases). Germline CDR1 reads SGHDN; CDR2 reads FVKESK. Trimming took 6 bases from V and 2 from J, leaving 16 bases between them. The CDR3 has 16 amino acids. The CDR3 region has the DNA TGTGCCAGCAGTTTAACCGGGACTCATAACACCGGGGAGCTGTTTTTT. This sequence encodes CASSLTGTHNTGELFF.

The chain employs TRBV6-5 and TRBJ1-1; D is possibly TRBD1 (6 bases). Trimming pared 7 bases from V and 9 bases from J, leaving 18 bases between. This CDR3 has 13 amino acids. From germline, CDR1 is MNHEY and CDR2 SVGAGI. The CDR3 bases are TGTGCCAGCAAATTGACAGGAGCAACTCAAGCTTTCTTT. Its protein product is CASKLTGATQAFF.

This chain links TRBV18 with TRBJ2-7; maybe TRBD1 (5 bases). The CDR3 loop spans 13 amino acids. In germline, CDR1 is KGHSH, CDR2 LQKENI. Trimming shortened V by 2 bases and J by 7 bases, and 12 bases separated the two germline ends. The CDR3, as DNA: TGTGCCAGCTCACCATCCGAACAGGTGGAGCAGTACTTC. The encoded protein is CASSPSEQVEQYF.

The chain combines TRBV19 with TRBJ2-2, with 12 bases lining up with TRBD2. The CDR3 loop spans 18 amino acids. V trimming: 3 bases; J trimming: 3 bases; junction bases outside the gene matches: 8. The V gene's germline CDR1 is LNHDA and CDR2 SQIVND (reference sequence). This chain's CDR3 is CASSMSASGRADTGELFF. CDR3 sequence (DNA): TGTGCCAGTAGTATGTCAGCTAGCGGGAGGGCCGACACCGGGGAGCTGTTTTTT.

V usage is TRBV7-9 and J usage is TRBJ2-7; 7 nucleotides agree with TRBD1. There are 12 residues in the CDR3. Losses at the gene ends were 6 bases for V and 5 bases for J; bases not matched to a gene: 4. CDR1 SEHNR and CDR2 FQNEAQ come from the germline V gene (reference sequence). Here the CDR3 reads CASRYTGDEQYF. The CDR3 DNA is TGTGCCAGCAGGTATACAGGGGACGAGCAGTACTTC.

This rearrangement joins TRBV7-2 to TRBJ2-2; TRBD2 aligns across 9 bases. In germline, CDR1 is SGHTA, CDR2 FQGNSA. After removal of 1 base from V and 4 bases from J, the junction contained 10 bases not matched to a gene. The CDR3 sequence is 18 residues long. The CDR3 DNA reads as TGTGCCAGCAGCTTAGTCGGACTAGCGAAGGACTCCACCGGGGAGCTGTTTTTT. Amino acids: CASSLVGLAKDSTGELFF.

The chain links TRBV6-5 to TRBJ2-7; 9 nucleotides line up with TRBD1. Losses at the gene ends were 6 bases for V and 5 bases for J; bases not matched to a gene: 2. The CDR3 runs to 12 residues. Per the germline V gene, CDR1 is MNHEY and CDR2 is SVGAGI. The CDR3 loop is CASRGQGHEQYF. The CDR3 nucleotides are TGTGCCAGCAGGGGACAGGGACACGAGCAGTACTTC.

The DNA of the CDR3 is TGTGCCACCAGTGGTAAAGCGGGGCGGTGGGACTCCTACAATGAGCAGTTCTTC. Protein: CATSGKAGRWDSYNEQFF. The chain carries TRBV24-1 and TRBJ2-1; 7 bases are a match to TRBD2. This CDR3 contains 18 residues. Trimming at V came to 5 bases and at J to 0 bases, leaving 12 bases not matched to a gene. Germline-derived CDR1 and CDR2 are KGHDR and SFDVKD.

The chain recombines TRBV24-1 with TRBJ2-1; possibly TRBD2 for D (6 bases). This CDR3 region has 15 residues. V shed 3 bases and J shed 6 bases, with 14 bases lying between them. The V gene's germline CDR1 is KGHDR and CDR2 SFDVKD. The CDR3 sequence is CATSDVSGPTNEQFF. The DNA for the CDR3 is TGTGCCACCAGTGATGTGAGCGGGCCAACCAATGAGCAGTTCTTC.

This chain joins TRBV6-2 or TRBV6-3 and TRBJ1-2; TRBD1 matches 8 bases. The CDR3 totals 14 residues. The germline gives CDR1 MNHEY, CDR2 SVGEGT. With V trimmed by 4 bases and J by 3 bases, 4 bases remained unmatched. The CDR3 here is CASSSGGADYGYTF. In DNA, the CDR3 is TGTGCCAGCAGTTCAGGGGGCGCTGACTATGGCTACACCTTC.

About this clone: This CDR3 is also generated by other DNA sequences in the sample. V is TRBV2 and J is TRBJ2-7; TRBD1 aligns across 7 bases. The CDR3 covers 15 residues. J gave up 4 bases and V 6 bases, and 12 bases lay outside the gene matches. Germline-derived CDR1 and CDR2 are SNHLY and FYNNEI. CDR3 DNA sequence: TGTGCCAGCAGGCCGGTTTCGGCAGGGGGTTACGAGCAGTACTTC. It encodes CASRPVSAGGYEQYF.

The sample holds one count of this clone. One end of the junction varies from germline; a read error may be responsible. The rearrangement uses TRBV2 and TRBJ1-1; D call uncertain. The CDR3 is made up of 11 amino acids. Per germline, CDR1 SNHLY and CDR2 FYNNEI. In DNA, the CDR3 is TGTGCCAGCAGTGGTAGGGAGGGAGTAGGCTTT. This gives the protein CASSGREGVGF.

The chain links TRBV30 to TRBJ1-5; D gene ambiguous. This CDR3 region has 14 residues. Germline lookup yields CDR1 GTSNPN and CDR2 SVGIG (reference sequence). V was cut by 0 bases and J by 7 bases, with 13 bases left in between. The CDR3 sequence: CAWSVRRDWQPQHF. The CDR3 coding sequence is TGTGCCTGGAGTGTACGGAGGGATTGGCAGCCCCAGCATTTT. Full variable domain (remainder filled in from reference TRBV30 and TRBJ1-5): SQTIHQWPATLVQPVGSPLSLECTVEGTSNPNLYWYRQAAGRGLQLLFYSVGIGQISSEVPQNLSASRPQDRQFILSSKKLLLSDSGFYLCAWSVRRDWQPQHFGDGTRLSIL.

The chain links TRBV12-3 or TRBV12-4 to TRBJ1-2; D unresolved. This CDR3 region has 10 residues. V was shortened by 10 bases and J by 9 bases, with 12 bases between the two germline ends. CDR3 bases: TGTGCCACCACCGGGAGCAGCTACACCTTC. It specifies CATTGSSYTF.

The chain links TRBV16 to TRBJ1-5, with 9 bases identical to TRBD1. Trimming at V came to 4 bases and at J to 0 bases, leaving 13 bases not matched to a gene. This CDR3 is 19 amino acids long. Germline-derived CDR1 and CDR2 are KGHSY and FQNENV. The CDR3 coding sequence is TGTGCCAGCAGCCCCGGGACAGGGCCCAGCCTGAATAGCAATCAGCCCCAGCATTTT. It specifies CASSPGTGPSLNSNQPQHF.

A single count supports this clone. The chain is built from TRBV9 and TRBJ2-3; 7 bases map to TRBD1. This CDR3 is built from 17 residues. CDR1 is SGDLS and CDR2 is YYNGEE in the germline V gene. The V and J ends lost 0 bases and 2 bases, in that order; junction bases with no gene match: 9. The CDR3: CASSVEGGNTDTDTQYF. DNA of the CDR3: TGTGCCAGCAGCGTAGAAGGGGGCAATACCGACACAGATACGCAGTATTTT.

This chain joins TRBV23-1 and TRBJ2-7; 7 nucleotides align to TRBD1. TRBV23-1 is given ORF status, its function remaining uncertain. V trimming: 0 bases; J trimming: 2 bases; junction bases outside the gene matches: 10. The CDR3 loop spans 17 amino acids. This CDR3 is CASSQSDNRGPAYEQYF. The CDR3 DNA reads TGCGCCAGCAGTCAATCCGACAACAGGGGCCCAGCCTACGAGCAGTACTTC.

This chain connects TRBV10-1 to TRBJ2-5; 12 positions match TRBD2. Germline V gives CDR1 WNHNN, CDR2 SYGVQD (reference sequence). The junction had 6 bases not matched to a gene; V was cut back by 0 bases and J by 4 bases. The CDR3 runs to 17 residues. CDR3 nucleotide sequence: TGCGCCAGCAGTGAGTCGATCTCGACTAGCGGGAGAGAGACCCAGTACTTC. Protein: CASSESISTSGRETQYF.

CDR3: CASSPGTAFDPEQYF. CDR3 DNA: TGTGCCAGTAGTCCCGGGACAGCCTTTGATCCCGAGCAGTACTTC. The chain employs TRBV19 and TRBJ2-7, with 7 bases that match TRBD1. The junction had 13 bases not matched to a gene; V was cut back by 5 bases and J by 6 bases. Germline CDR1 is LNHDA and CDR2 is SQIVND (reference sequence). The length of the CDR3 is 15 residues.